This TCR beta chain was found in a study of T cell responses to AZD1222 COVID-19 vaccine. Study observations and caveats: Once two AZD1222 doses were given, Spike-specific TCR breadth and depth went up. Donors skewed white British and female; clonal diversity was possibly underestimated. In all cases, repertoires were sampled only after the peak T cell response.

The table came from immunoSEQ multiplex PCR; TCRdb's copy has only in-frame clones and leaves some out. Of about 120,000 clones listed, 86% are singletons. Regarding this clone: No antigen is known for it.

From germline, CDR1 is LGHDT and CDR2 YNNKEL (reference sequence). The CDR3 totals 11 residues. V was clipped by 6 bases and J by 4 bases, with 6 bases between them. This chain links TRBV3-1 (or the pseudogene TRBV3-2) with TRBJ2-5; D not certain. This receptor was identified in an adult who received the AZD1222 COVID-19 vaccine. The specimen was peripheral blood, collected 28 days after the second AZD1222 dose. The CDR3 nucleotides read TGTGCCAGCAGGGGTACAGAGACCCAGTACTTC. This sequence encodes CASRGTETQYF.